These 3 T cell receptor beta chains were all obtained from the same sample, sequenced in a study of T cell responses to AZD1222 COVID-19 vaccine. Measured with immunoSEQ multiplex PCR; TCRdb has only the in-frame clones, and not every one. This repertoire shows 60,000 to 90,000 clones, 87% found once; its top ten account for roughly a sixth. The material sequenced was peripheral blood, taken 28 days after the second AZD1222 dose. The receptors originated from an adult who received the AZD1222 COVID-19 vaccine.

This sequence joins TRBV11-2 and TRBJ2-5; TRBD2 might be the D (5 bases). CDR1 and CDR2 from the germline V gene are SGHAT and FQNNGV. This CDR3 is built from 14 residues. Trimming cost V 6 bases and J 2 bases, with 13 bases left between them. The CDR3 here is CASSADRRQETQYF. The DNA of the CDR3 is TGTGCCAGCAGTGCCGACCGGAGGCAAGAGACCCAGTACTTC.

This clone was seen a handful of times. The rearrangement links TRBV7-2 to TRBJ1-1; D may be TRBD1 (5 bases). Germline CDR1 and CDR2: SGHTA and FQGNSA. This CDR3 comprises 14 residues. V was clipped by 5 bases and J by 3 bases, with 13 bases between them. CDR3: CASSPNPGDTEAFF. The CDR3 nucleotides read TGTGCCAGCAGCCCCAACCCGGGGGACACTGAAGCTTTCTTT.

The J gene is TRBJ1-5, the V gene TRBV4-1; the D is unclear. Trimming pared 1 base from V and 7 bases from J, leaving 11 bases between. The CDR3 consists of 14 residues. Germline CDR1 reads MGHRA; CDR2 reads YSYEKL. The CDR3: CASSQGPLGQPQHF. The CDR3 nucleotides are TGCGCCAGCAGCCAAGGACCCCTCGGCCAGCCCCAGCATTTT.